This T cell receptor (beta chain) stems from a study of response to subunit inactivated influenza vaccine. Germline CDR1 reads LGHDT; CDR2 reads YNNKEL (reference sequence). Trimming removed 6 bases at V and 5 bases at J, with 10 bases between. This CDR3 spans 12 amino acids. In TCRdb, the RT-PCR reads were re-called with MiXCR into one record per CDR3 protein. Of about 650,000 distinct CDR3 sequences in the sample, about 15% were seen once. The source of this sequence is a man aged 45-65 years who received an inactivated influenza vaccine. The J gene is TRBJ2-5, the V gene TRBV3-1; possibly TRBD2 for D (5 bases). The sequencing here drew on PBMCs from blood, taken 12 days after vaccination. CDR3 nucleotide sequence: TGTGCCAGCAGAGGAGGATCGGAGACCCAGTACTTC. Protein sequence: CASRGGSETQYF.